Presented here are 26 T cell receptor beta chains from one specimen sequenced in a study of CD8+ T cells in alopecia areata. Reverse transcription of extracted RNA yielded cDNA, which provided the sequencing template. Some clones are missing from TCRdb's copy, which holds only in-frame ones; the method was immunoSEQ multiplex PCR. The sample lists around 100,000 clones; 55% were seen once. Specimen: CD4+ T cells sorted from blood. Receptors originate from a human donor in good health.

The chain has TRBV5-1 and TRBJ2-2, with D unclear. V was shortened by 5 bases and J by 4 bases, with 15 bases between the two germline ends. CDR1 and CDR2 (germline): SGHRS, YFSETQ. There are 15 residues in the CDR3. CDR3 nucleotides: TGCGCCAGCAGTTCCATAGGCTCTGTCACCGGGGAGCTGTTTTTT. Its protein is CASSSIGSVTGELFF.

The chain has TRBV27 and TRBJ2-7, with D possibly being TRBD1 or TRBD2 (5 bases each). The CDR3 contains 13 residues. Per the germline V gene, CDR1 is MNHEY and CDR2 is SMNVEV (reference sequence). V was clipped by 3 bases and J by 2 bases, with 8 bases between them. CDR3 amino acids: CASSLGVAYEQYF. As DNA, the CDR3 is TGTGCCAGCAGTTTGGGGGTCGCCTACGAGCAGTACTTC.

The rearrangement links TRBV13 to TRBJ2-3; D gene unclear. V lost 2 bases to trimming and J lost 0 bases, with 6 bases between them. CDR1 and CDR2 (germline): PRHDT, FYEKMQ (reference sequence). The CDR3 runs to 14 residues. In nucleotides, the CDR3 is TGTGCCAGCAGCTTACCCAGAAGCACAGATACGCAGTATTTT. Protein: CASSLPRSTDTQYF.

This chain connects TRBV29-1 to TRBJ1-1; D is ambiguous. Germline lookup yields CDR1 SQVTM and CDR2 ANQGSEA. CDR3 size: 12 residues. Trimming removed 3 bases from V and 4 bases from J, with 9 bases in between. This CDR3 is CSVDLGSTEAFF. The CDR3 bases are TGCAGCGTTGATCTGGGAAGCACTGAAGCTTTCTTT.

This sequence joins TRBV29-1 and TRBJ1-5; TRBD1 is a possible D gene (6 bases). The ends were cut back, 4 bases at V and 7 bases at J, with 20 bases in the middle. The V gene's germline CDR1 is SQVTM and CDR2 ANQGSEA. CDR3 length equals 15 residues. CDR3 DNA: TGCAGCGTTGGACCGACGGGGGGGCCGGGACAGCCCCAGCATTTT. The encoded protein is CSVGPTGGPGQPQHF.

This chain links TRBV7-2 with TRBJ1-1; D is uncertain. The germline gives CDR1 SGHTA, CDR2 FQGNSA. V dropped 2 bases and J dropped 1 base, with 5 bases sitting between them. This CDR3 has 13 amino acids. CDR3 nucleotide sequence: TGTGCCAGCAGCTTAACAGCGAACACTGAAGCTTTCTTT. Translation gives CASSLTANTEAFF.

The sample holds a few counts of this clone. This chain uses TRBV30 with TRBJ1-2; 9 nucleotides align to TRBD1. Germline V CDR1 and CDR2: GTSNPN, SVGIG (reference sequence). The length of the CDR3 is 14 residues. V lost 2 bases, J lost 6 bases, and 7 bases stayed unmatched. In DNA, the CDR3 is TGTGCCTGGAGTCTCCGGGACAGGGTTGATGGCTACACCTTC. It yields the protein CAWSLRDRVDGYTF.

The gene calls are TRBV11-2 and TRBJ1-1, with a possible D match to TRBD1 (5 bases). Germline CDR1 is SGHAT and CDR2 is FQNNGV. Between the trimmed V and J ends, which lost 1 base and 2 bases, there was a span of 11 bases. The CDR3 covers 15 residues. CDR3 sequence (DNA): TGTGCCAGCAGCTTAGTTCGGGGGAGTAACACTGAAGCTTTCTTT. Its protein product is CASSLVRGSNTEAFF. Full variable domain (outside the CDR3, taken from reference TRBV11-2 and TRBJ1-1): EAGVAQSPRYKIIEKRQSVAFWCNPISGHATLYWYQQILGQGPKLLIQFQNNGVVDDSQLPKDRFSAERLKGVDSTLKIQPAKLEDSAVYLCASSLVRGSNTEAFFGQGTRLTVV.

In its sample, this clone was seen a few times. The rearrangement joins TRBV30 to TRBJ2-1, with D maybe TRBD2 (6 bases). CDR1 is GTSNPN and CDR2 is SVGIG in the germline V gene (reference sequence). The CDR3 has 12 amino acids. V dropped 5 bases and J dropped 4 bases, with 9 bases sitting between them. CDR3 nucleotide sequence: TGTGCCTGGCGACGGGGGTACAATGAGCAGTTCTTC. Translated: CAWRRGYNEQFF.

The chain combines TRBV29-1 with TRBJ2-7; possibly TRBD1 for D (5 bases). The CDR3 extends over 14 amino acids. V dropped 5 bases and J dropped 0 bases, with 14 bases sitting between them. Germline V gene sequence: CDR1 SQVTM, CDR2 ANQGSEA. The DNA of the CDR3 is TGCAGCGTTCGTGGACAACCTGCCTCCTACGAGCAGTACTTC. Encoded protein: CSVRGQPASYEQYF.

In this sample, this clone turned up a few times. V usage is TRBV10-3 and J usage is TRBJ2-1; 10 nucleotides match TRBD2. Trimming cost V 6 bases and J 0 bases; bases outside gene matches: 5. Germline CDR1 is ENHRY and CDR2 is SYGVKD. The CDR3 totals 16 residues. The CDR3 sequence: CAISALAGSSYNEQFF. CDR3 in DNA: TGTGCCATCAGCGCACTAGCGGGGAGCTCCTACAATGAGCAGTTCTTC.

The CDR3 is CASSRGATNEKLFF. CDR3 DNA sequence: TGCGCCAGCAGCAGGGGTGCAACTAATGAAAAACTGTTTTTT. The gene calls are TRBV5-1 and TRBJ1-4; D might be TRBD1 (5 bases). V lost 4 bases, J lost 0 bases, and 7 bases lay in between. CDR1 is SGHRS and CDR2 is YFSETQ in the germline V gene. There are 14 residues in the CDR3.

This clone has more than one count but fewer than ten. V is TRBV6-6 and J is TRBJ2-7; no firm D call. The germline V and J ends were trimmed by 5 bases and 0 bases, with 8 bases remaining between them. Germline CDR1 reads MNHNY; CDR2 reads SVGAGI (reference sequence). The CDR3 contains 13 residues. CDR3 sequence: CASSVARSYEQYF. In DNA form, the CDR3 reads TGTGCCAGCAGTGTAGCACGCTCCTACGAGCAGTACTTC.

In its sample, this clone was seen once. This chain joins TRBV29-1 and TRBJ1-2; D is perhaps TRBD1 (5 bases). Germline values: CDR1 SQVTM, CDR2 ANQGSEA. This CDR3 comprises 15 residues. The V end lost 1 base, the J end lost 4 bases, and 16 bases lay between the germline ends. The CDR3 DNA is TGCAGCGTTGAAGTTGGCTTGGTCGGGGCCTATGGCTACACCTTC. This gives the protein CSVEVGLVGAYGYTF.

The count of this clone is one. The chain links TRBV30 to TRBJ1-1, with D possibly TRBD1 on 5 matching bases. Trimming took off 2 bases at V and 1 base at J, with 11 bases between the two ends. Germline V CDR1 and CDR2: GTSNPN, SVGIG (reference sequence). This CDR3 region has 14 residues. The CDR3 DNA sequence: TGTGCCTGGAGTCGGGACGCGGGGAACACTGAAGCTTTCTTT. As protein: CAWSRDAGNTEAFF.

The V gene is TRBV25-1, the J gene TRBJ2-5, with 9 positions matching TRBD1. Trimming at V came to 2 bases and at J to 2 bases, leaving 3 bases not matched to a gene. Germline V gene sequence: CDR1 MGHDK, CDR2 SYGVNS. The CDR3 spans 15 residues. The CDR3 region has the DNA TGTGCCAGCAGTGAAGGGACAGGGATTCAAGAGACCCAGTACTTC. Its protein product is CASSEGTGIQETQYF.

The chain is built from TRBV30 and TRBJ1-6; D unclear. Germline assignment: CDR1 GTSNPN and CDR2 SVGIG (reference sequence). The CDR3 totals 14 residues. V was cut by 2 bases and J by 9 bases, with 14 bases left in between. DNA for the CDR3: TGTGCCTGGAGTCCCTCCCCCGCAGGTTCACCCCTCCACTTT. This gives the protein CAWSPSPAGSPLHF.

The chain links TRBV7-2 to TRBJ1-1; weak D call: TRBD1 (5 bases). The V gene lost 5 bases and the J gene lost 11 bases, with 18 bases spanning the gap. Per germline, CDR1 SGHTA and CDR2 FQGNSA. The CDR3 sequence is 13 residues long. The CDR3 coding sequence is TGTGCCAGCAGCCAAAACTTGGGGCTGTTGGCTTTCTTT. It is translated as CASSQNLGLLAFF.

V usage is TRBV6-4 and J usage is TRBJ2-1, with D maybe TRBD2 (6 bases). The V end lost 6 bases, the J end lost 5 bases, and 14 bases lay between the germline ends. This CDR3 contains 14 residues. Per the germline V gene, CDR1 is MRHNA and CDR2 is SNTAGT. Here the CDR3 DNA reads TGTGCCAGCAGGCCGGTTAGCGGTCACAATGAGCAGTTCTTC. Protein sequence: CASRPVSGHNEQFF.

The chain joins TRBV4-2 to TRBJ2-5, with TRBD1 matching over 7 bases. Unmatched junction bases numbered 2, after V lost 1 base and J lost 3 bases. The CDR3 totals 14 residues. CDR1 is LGHNA and CDR2 is YNFKEQ in the germline V gene. CDR3 sequence (DNA): TGTGCCAGCAGCCAAGTCCAGGGGGAAGAGACCCAGTACTTC. This gives the protein CASSQVQGEETQYF.

This chain uses TRBV7-2 with TRBJ2-3; TRBD2 might be the D (7 bases). The CDR3 is made up of 15 amino acids. Deletions cut 7 bases from V and 1 base from J, with 15 bases between. The V gene's germline CDR1 is SGHTA and CDR2 FQGNSA. The CDR3 nucleotides are TGTGCCAGCACCACGCGAGGGGGGGGCACAGATACGCAGTATTTT. Its protein product is CASTTRGGGTDTQYF.

The chain links TRBV20-1 to TRBJ2-1, with 12 nucleotides matching TRBD1. Germline-derived CDR1 and CDR2 are DFQATT and SNEGSKA (reference sequence). The CDR3 loop spans 11 amino acids. J lost 13 bases, V lost 5 bases, and 3 bases had no gene match. The CDR3 nucleotides read TGCAGTGCTGGAGGGACAGGGGGCCAGTTCTTC. Translation gives CSAGGTGGQFF.

The rearrangement joins TRBV7-6 to TRBJ2-7; 7 positions match TRBD1. This CDR3 contains 15 residues. After removal of 5 bases from V and 4 bases from J, the junction contained 11 bases not matched to a gene. CDR1 is SGHVS, CDR2 FNYEAQ, per germline. The CDR3 DNA follows: TGTGCCAGCAGCCGAGACGGGACAGCGTTTTACGAGCAGTACTTC. Its protein is CASSRDGTAFYEQYF.

This clone was detected a few times. This chain connects TRBV2 to TRBJ2-2; D is perhaps TRBD1 (5 bases). CDR1 SNHLY and CDR2 FYNNEI come from the germline V gene. Trimming removed 5 bases at V and 6 bases at J, with 16 bases between. The CDR3 has 15 residues. This CDR3 is CASSTPQGLSGELFF. The CDR3 DNA reads TGTGCCAGCAGTACACCTCAGGGTTTGTCCGGGGAGCTGTTTTTT.

The chain carries TRBV28 and TRBJ2-7, with TRBD2 as a possible D gene (7 bases). The V end was cut by 5 bases, the J end by 6 bases, with 17 bases between. Per the germline V gene, CDR1 is MDHEN and CDR2 is SYDVKM. This CDR3 is built from 14 residues. The CDR3 region is CASSRGGPAREQYF. As DNA, the CDR3 is TGTGCCAGCAGTAGGGGGGGGCCGGCCCGCGAGCAGTACTTC.

The chain combines TRBV6-1 with TRBJ1-2, with 12 positions matching TRBD1. J was trimmed by 4 bases and V by 3 bases; bases with no gene match: 0. This CDR3 spans 14 amino acids. Germline-derived CDR1 and CDR2 are MNHNS and SASEGT. The CDR3 reads CASSEGQGAYGYTF. The CDR3, as DNA: TGTGCCAGCAGTGAGGGACAGGGGGCCTATGGCTACACCTTC.